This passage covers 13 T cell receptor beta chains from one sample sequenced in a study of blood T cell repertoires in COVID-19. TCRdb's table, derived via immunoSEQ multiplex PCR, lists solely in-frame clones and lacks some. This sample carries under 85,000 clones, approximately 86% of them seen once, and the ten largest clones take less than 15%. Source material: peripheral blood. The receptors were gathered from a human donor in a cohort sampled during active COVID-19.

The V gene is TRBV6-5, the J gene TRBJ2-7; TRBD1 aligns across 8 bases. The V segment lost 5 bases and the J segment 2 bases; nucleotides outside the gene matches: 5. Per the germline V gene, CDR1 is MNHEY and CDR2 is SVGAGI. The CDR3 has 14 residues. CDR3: CASSRQGRTYEQYF. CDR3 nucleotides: TGTGCCAGCAGTCGACAGGGGAGGACCTACGAGCAGTACTTC.

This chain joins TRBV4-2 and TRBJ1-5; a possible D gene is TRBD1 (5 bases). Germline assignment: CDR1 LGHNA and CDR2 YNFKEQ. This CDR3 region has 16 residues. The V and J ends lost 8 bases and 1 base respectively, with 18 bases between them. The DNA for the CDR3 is TGTGCCAGCTCTGCGGGGGGTGGGGAAAGCAATCAGCCCCAGCATTTT. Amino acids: CASSAGGGESNQPQHF.

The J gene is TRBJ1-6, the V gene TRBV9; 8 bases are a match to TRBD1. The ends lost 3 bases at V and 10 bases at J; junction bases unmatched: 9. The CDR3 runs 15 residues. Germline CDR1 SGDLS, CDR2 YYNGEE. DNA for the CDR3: TGTGCCAGCAGCGGAAAACAGGGGGGTGGGTCACCCCTCCACTTT. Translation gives CASSGKQGGGSPLHF.

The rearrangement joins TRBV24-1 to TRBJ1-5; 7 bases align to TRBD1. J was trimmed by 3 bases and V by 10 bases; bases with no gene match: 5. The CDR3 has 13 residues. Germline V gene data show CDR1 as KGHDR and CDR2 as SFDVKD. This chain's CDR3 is CATADRVNQPQHF. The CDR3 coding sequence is TGTGCCACTGCTGACAGGGTCAATCAGCCCCAGCATTTT.

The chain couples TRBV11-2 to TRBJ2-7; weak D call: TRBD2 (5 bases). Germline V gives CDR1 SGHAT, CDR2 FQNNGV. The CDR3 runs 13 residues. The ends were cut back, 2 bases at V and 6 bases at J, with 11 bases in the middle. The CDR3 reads CASSLITGFEQYF. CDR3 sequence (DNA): TGTGCCAGCAGCTTAATAACGGGGTTCGAGCAGTACTTC.

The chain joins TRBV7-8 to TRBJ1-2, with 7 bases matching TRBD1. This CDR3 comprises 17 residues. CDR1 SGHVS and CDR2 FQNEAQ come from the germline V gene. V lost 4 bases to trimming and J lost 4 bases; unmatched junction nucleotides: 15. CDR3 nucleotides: TGTGCCAGCAGCTACCGGACAGGAGAGATTCGCCTCTATGGCTACACCTTC. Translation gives CASSYRTGEIRLYGYTF.

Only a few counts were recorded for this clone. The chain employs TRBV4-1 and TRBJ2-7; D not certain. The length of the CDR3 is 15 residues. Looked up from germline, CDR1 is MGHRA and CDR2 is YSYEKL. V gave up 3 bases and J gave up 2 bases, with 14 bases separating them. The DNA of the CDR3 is TGCGCCAGCAGCCAGGCATTTGACCGGGCCTACGAGCAGTACTTC. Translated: CASSQAFDRAYEQYF.

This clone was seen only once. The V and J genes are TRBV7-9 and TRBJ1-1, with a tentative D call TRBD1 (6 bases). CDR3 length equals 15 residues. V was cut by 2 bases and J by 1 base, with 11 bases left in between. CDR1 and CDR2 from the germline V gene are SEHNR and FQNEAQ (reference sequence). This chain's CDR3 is CASSLRAGENTEAFF. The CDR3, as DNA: TGTGCCAGCAGCTTAAGGGCAGGGGAGAACACTGAAGCTTTCTTT.

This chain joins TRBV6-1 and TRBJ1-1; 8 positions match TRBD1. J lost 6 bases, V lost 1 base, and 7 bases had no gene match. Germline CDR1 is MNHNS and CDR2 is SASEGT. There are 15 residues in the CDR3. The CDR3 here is CASSEGPGQASEAFF. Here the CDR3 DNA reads TGTGCCAGCAGTGAAGGTCCGGGACAGGCTTCTGAAGCTTTCTTT.

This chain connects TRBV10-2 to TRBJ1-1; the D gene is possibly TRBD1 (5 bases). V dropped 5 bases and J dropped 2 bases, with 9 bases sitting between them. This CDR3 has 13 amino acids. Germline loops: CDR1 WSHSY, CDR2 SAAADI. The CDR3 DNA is TGCGCCAGCAGTACCGACAGAAACACTGAAGCTTTCTTT. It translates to CASSTDRNTEAFF.

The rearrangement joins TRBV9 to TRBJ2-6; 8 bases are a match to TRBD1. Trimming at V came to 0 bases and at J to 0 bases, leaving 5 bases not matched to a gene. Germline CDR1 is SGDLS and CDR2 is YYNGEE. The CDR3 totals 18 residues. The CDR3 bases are TGTGCCAGCAGCGTAGGGGGACAGGCAAGCTCTGGGGCCAACGTCCTGACTTTC. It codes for CASSVGGQASSGANVLTF.

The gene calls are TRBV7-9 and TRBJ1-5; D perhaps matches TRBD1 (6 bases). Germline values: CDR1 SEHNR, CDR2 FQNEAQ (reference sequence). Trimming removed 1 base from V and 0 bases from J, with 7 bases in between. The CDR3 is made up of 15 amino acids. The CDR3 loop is CASSLGGPSNQPQHF. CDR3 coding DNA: TGTGCCAGCAGCTTAGGGGGGCCTAGCAATCAGCCCCAGCATTTT.

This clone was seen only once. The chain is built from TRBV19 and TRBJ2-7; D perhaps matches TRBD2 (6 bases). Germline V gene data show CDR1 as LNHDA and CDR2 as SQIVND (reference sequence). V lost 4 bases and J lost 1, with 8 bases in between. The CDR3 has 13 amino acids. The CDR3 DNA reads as TGTGCCAGTAGTACGGGACTTTCCTACGAGCAGTACTTC. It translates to CASSTGLSYEQYF.